These T cell receptor beta chains were read from a single sample in a study of shared clonotypes between healthy human individuals. Data came from immunoSEQ multiplex PCR; TCRdb stores just in-frame clones and leaves some out. The profile shows almost 700,000 clones, roughly nine tenths of them singletons. Sample: naive CD8+ T cells sorted from blood. The receptors were sampled from a man aged 30 to 45 in good health. The CDR3 runs from the conserved cysteine through the conserved F or W. Each record gives: CDR3 DNA, CDR3 protein, D gene, clone size, J gene, V gene. The D gene is left open where the match is weak. The size of a clone is reported for some rows only, either as once, few or many, or as a class for expanded clones.

TGTGCCAGCAGCCCAGGGACTAGCGGGAGGCACCTGAAAGGCGAGCAGTTCTTC,CASSPGTSGRHLKGEQFF,TRBD2,-,TRBJ2-1,TRBV7-9
TGTGCCAGCCACCCGGCGTCGTCTAGCACAGATACGCAGTATTTT,CASHPASSSTDTQYF,-,-,TRBJ2-3,TRBV7-9
TGTGCCAGTAGTATAGCTGGAGGGAAGGGTCAGCCCCAGCATTTT,CASSIAGGKGQPQHF,-,-,TRBJ1-5,TRBV19
TGTGCCACCAGCGGACCTGAGGGGGAAGAGACCCAGTACTTC,CATSGPEGEETQYF,-,-,TRBJ2-5,TRBV15
-,CASSSGEAGELFF,-,-,TRBJ2-2,TRBV19
TGTGCCAGCAGTGAAGCCTATGGGGCCGACTACGAGCAGTACTTC,CASSEAYGADYEQYF,-,once,TRBJ2-7,TRBV6-1
TGTGCCAGCAGTGGGGCCCAGCTGGGACAGGGAAACACTGAAGCTTTCTTT,CASSGAQLGQGNTEAFF,TRBD1,-,TRBJ1-1,TRBV28
TGCGCCAGCAGCCGCCGGGACAGGGGTTACGGTAATGAAAAACTGTTTTTT,CASSRRDRGYGNEKLFF,TRBD1,-,TRBJ1-4,TRBV5-1
TGTGCCAGCAGCCACCGGGACAGCACGTACCAGTACTTC,CASSHRDSTYQYF,TRBD1,-,TRBJ2-7,TRBV13
TGTGCCAGCAGTACGTGGGGGGGAAACAATGAGCAGTTCTTC,CASSTWGGNNEQFF,TRBD2,-,TRBJ2-1,TRBV28
TGTGCCAGCTCACCATTTAGGGGCGAGGACATATACGAGCAGTACTTC,CASSPFRGEDIYEQYF,-,-,TRBJ2-7,TRBV18
TGTGCCAGCAGTATTACTTGGAGCACTGAAGCTTTCTTT,CASSITWSTEAFF,-,-,TRBJ1-1,TRBV28
TGCGCCAGCAGCCAAGATCAATGGGGAGCCCTCATATATTTT,CASSQDQWGALIYF,-,-,TRBJ1-3,TRBV4-3
TGTGCCAGCAGCCCAATATATAGGTCTACAGGGGATAACTATGGCTACACCTTC,CASSPIYRSTGDNYGYTF,TRBD1,-,TRBJ1-2,TRBV16
TGTGCCGCGGCGCCGAGGACAGGTTATAACGAGCAGTACTTC,CAAAPRTGYNEQYF,TRBD1,-,TRBJ2-7,TRBV7-9
TGTGCCAGCAGATTACTTCAGGACTCCTACGAGCAGTACTTC,CASRLLQDSYEQYF,-,-,TRBJ2-7,TRBV6-5
TGTGCCAGCAGCTTGGGACTAGCGGGCTTCACAGATACGCAGTATTTT,CASSLGLAGFTDTQYF,TRBD2,-,TRBJ2-3,TRBV5-6
TGTGCCTGGAGTGTACTCCCTGACACCGGGGAGCTGTTTTTT,CAWSVLPDTGELFF,-,-,TRBJ2-2,TRBV30
TGTGCCAGCAGCGCGGACAGGCCGACCTTCTACGAGCAGTACTTC,CASSADRPTFYEQYF,TRBD1,-,TRBJ2-7,TRBV7-9
TGTGCCAGCAGTGAATGGACTAGCAACAATGAGCAGTTCTTC,CASSEWTSNNEQFF,TRBD2,-,TRBJ2-1,TRBV2
TGTGCCAGTGCGCAGACAGGGGCCTACGAGCAGTACTTC,CASAQTGAYEQYF,TRBD1,-,TRBJ2-7,TRBV27
TGTGCCAGCAGCCAACTAACGGGACGTACCTACGAGCAGTACTTC,CASSQLTGRTYEQYF,-,-,TRBJ2-7,TRBV6-5
TGTGCCACCACTACCTCGCCAGGGAATTTTTATGGCTACACCTTC,CATTTSPGNFYGYTF,-,-,TRBJ1-2,TRBV15
TGTGCCAGCAGCGCTGGTATTGGCGGGAACACGGATGAGCAGTTCTTC,CASSAGIGGNTDEQFF,-,-,TRBJ2-1,TRBV5-4
TGTGCCAGCAGTGTGGGGGCCGTCACTGAAGCTTTCTTT,CASSVGAVTEAFF,-,-,TRBJ1-1,TRBV6-1
TGCAGCGTGGATGGGGCGGGACTAGCGGCCAGGTGGGCCCAGTACTTC,CSVDGAGLAARWAQYF,TRBD2,-,TRBJ2-5,TRBV29-1
TGTGCCACCAGCGGCCGGCTAGCGGGAGAAGTTGGAGATACGCAGTATTTT,CATSGRLAGEVGDTQYF,TRBD2,-,TRBJ2-3,TRBV15
TGCAGCGTTGAAGACAGGGCCCTCGAGTGGGAGACCCAGTACTTC,CSVEDRALEWETQYF,-,-,TRBJ2-5,TRBV29-1
TGCGCCAGCAGCTTAGAAGCCGGCCCCCTCTATGGCTACACCTTC,CASSLEAGPLYGYTF,-,-,TRBJ1-2,TRBV5-1
TGTGCCAGCAGTTTACAGGGGGCCTACGAGCAGTACTTC,CASSLQGAYEQYF,TRBD1,once,TRBJ2-7,TRBV27
TGTGCCAGCAGCGAGGTCGGGGGGACAGATACGCAGTATTTT,CASSEVGGTDTQYF,TRBD2,-,TRBJ2-3,TRBV7-6
TGTGCCAGCAGCTTACGGCAGGGTGGCGGCGGGGAGACCCAGTACTTC,CASSLRQGGGGETQYF,-,-,TRBJ2-5,TRBV7-6
TGTGCCAGCAGCGTAGAGGCTAGCGGGAGGAGCACAGATACGCAGTATTTT,CASSVEASGRSTDTQYF,TRBD2,once,TRBJ2-3,TRBV9
TGTGCCAGCAGCCTACAGGGTCTGGGCTCCTACAATGAGCAGTTCTTC,CASSLQGLGSYNEQFF,-,-,TRBJ2-1,TRBV5-5
TGCAGCGCGAACACGGCGAACACCGGGGAGCTGTTTTTT,CSANTANTGELFF,-,-,TRBJ2-2,TRBV29-1
TGTGCCAGCAGCTTTGAGTTCGCGAACACCGGGGAGCTGTTTTTT,CASSFEFANTGELFF,-,-,TRBJ2-2,TRBV7-2
TGTGCCAGCAGCGTTTTCCTAGCGGGGTTAGAGACCCAGTACTTC,CASSVFLAGLETQYF,TRBD2,-,TRBJ2-5,TRBV7-8
TGTGCCAGTAGCCAGAAGGGACGACGGTTCGACGGGGAGCTGTTTTTT,CASSQKGRRFDGELFF,-,-,TRBJ2-2,TRBV19
TGTGCCAGCTTGGGGAGGAGCACAGATACGCAGTATTTT,CASLGRSTDTQYF,-,-,TRBJ2-3,TRBV2
TGTGCCAGCAGCCAAGGCAGGGGGCGCATCCCGTACTTC,CASSQGRGRIPYF,TRBD1,-,TRBJ2-7,TRBV14
TGTGCCAGCAGTTTGGGACGGGGCACTGAAGCTTTCTTT,CASSLGRGTEAFF,-,-,TRBJ1-1,TRBV27
TGTGCCATCAGTGGGGACATCTCCTACGAGCAGTACTTC,CAISGDISYEQYF,-,-,TRBJ2-7,TRBV10-3
TGCGCCAGCAGCTACGACAGGGGCCCCTACGAGCAGTACTTC,CASSYDRGPYEQYF,TRBD1,few,TRBJ2-7,TRBV4-1
TGTGCCAGCAGCGGACAGGGCTCCCACGAGCAGTACTTC,CASSGQGSHEQYF,TRBD1,-,TRBJ2-7,TRBV7-9
TGTGCCACCAGCAGCCGACGACTACTTTCGGAGACCCAGTACTTC,CATSSRRLLSETQYF,-,-,TRBJ2-5,TRBV15
TGTGCCAGTAGTATGTTGTCAGTGATTCAGCCCCAGCATTTT,CASSMLSVIQPQHF,-,few,TRBJ1-5,TRBV19
TGTGCCAGCAGCCAAGACATTAGGCGGGGGATCGCCGGGGAGCTGTTTTTT,CASSQDIRRGIAGELFF,TRBD2,-,TRBJ2-2,TRBV4-2
TGTGCCAGTAGTCTGGGACCGAACACCGGGGAGCTGTTTTTT,CASSLGPNTGELFF,-,-,TRBJ2-2,TRBV19
TGTGCCAGCAGCGTAGGGGGACAGATGAACACTGAAGCTTTCTTT,CASSVGGQMNTEAFF,TRBD1,-,TRBJ1-1,TRBV9
TGTGCCAGCAGCCCCACAGCTATGGGGGGTCAGCCCCAGCATTTT,CASSPTAMGGQPQHF,-,-,TRBJ1-5,TRBV27
TGTGCCAGCAGCGCCTCAAACAATGAGCAGTTCTTC,CASSASNNEQFF,-,once,TRBJ2-1,TRBV9
TGTGCCAGCAGCTTAGATCTGCGGGAGAGATCCGGGGAGCTGTTTTTT,CASSLDLRERSGELFF,TRBD2,-,TRBJ2-2,TRBV7-6
TGTGCCAGTAGTATGACGGGCCTTTCCTACGAGCAGTACTTC,CASSMTGLSYEQYF,-,-,TRBJ2-7,TRBV19
TGTGCCAGCAGCAAACTTTGGGAGGAGCAGTTCTTC,CASSKLWEEQFF,-,-,TRBJ2-1,TRBV7-8
TGCGCCAGCAGCCGAGTGGGTAGGGTAGGTACGAATGAGCAGTTCTTC,CASSRVGRVGTNEQFF,-,-,TRBJ2-1,TRBV10-2
TGTGCCAGCAGCCATCGGACAGGGACCTACAATGAGCAGTTCTTC,CASSHRTGTYNEQFF,TRBD1,-,TRBJ2-1,TRBV7-9
TGTGCCAGCAGCCCCGCCGGACAGGGTAGAGGGCAGTACTTC,CASSPAGQGRGQYF,TRBD1,-,TRBJ2-7,TRBV27
TGTGCCAGCAGCGTAATCAGTAACTATGGCTACACCTTC,CASSVISNYGYTF,-,-,TRBJ1-2,TRBV9
TGTGCCAGCAGCTTTGGGCTAGCAGAGGAGCAGTACTTC,CASSFGLAEEQYF,-,-,TRBJ2-7,TRBV7-8